Sequencing of this TCR beta chain was carried out in a study of blood T cell repertoires in COVID-19. Study-wide context: The origin of the acute and convalescent COVID-19 samples was the United States, Italy and Spain.

V shed 4 bases and J shed 8 bases, with 12 bases lying between them. CDR3 size: 13 residues. CDR1 and CDR2 (germline): SGHDT, YYEEEE. Original processing methods: How many nucleated cells were present was estimated from reference gene primer amplification. Only in-frame clones appear in the TCRdb table, and some are missing; sequencing was by immunoSEQ multiplex PCR. The V and J calls and the clone size are those of that table, but D and trimming were determined from the DNA. The sample lists approximately 500,000 clones, 70% to 90% occurring once. The sample comprised peripheral blood. The origin of this receptor is a woman aged 45-65 years with COVID-19, enrolled during active disease. J is TRBJ1-4 and V is TRBV5-6, with D possibly being TRBD1 (5 bases). CDR3 bases: TGTGCCAGCAGCCCCGCCCAGGGAGAAAAACTGTTTTTT. This codes for CASSPAQGEKLFF. The entire variable domain, with the rest obtained from reference TRBV5-6 and TRBJ1-4, is as follows: DAGVTQSPTHLIKTRGQQVTLRCSPKSGHDTVSWYQQALGQGPQFIFQYYEEEERQRGNFPDRFSGHQFPNYSSELNVNALLLGDSALYLCASSPAQGEKLFFGSGTQLSVL.